The 29 T cell receptor beta chains in this list originate from one sample, sequenced in a study of quantifying T cell responses using KT2 cells. About the study: RNA was reverse transcribed with TCR alpha and beta constant-region primers.

A single-stranded UMI oligo with SP2 sequence was ligated to cDNA 3' ends. First-round PCR used around 4 cycles and beta primers RC1.1 and RC1.2 covering TRBC1 and TRBC2. Using its own MiXCR run on the UMI-ligation and nested PCR reads, TCRdb lists one record per CDR3 protein. In the table there are about 33,000 distinct CDR3 sequences, around a tenth of which are singletons. Specimen: PBMCs spiked with cells of the T cell clone KT2. The receptors here all came from a human donor.

J is TRBJ2-1 and V is TRBV9, with 14 bases matching TRBD2. Germline lookup yields CDR1 SGDLS and CDR2 YYNGEE. The CDR3 is 17 amino acids. V lost 4 bases, J lost 8 bases, and 11 bases stayed unmatched. The CDR3 DNA is TGTGCCAGCAGCCCGACTAGCGGGGGGGCTTTATCTTATGAGCAGTTCTTC. As protein: CASSPTSGGALSYEQFF.

At least ten counts were recorded for this clonotype. The rearrangement joins TRBV7-2 to TRBJ1-2; TRBD1 might be the D (5 bases). The length of the CDR3 is 13 residues. V shed 3 bases and J shed 4 bases, with 9 bases lying between them. Germline V gives CDR1 SGHTA, CDR2 FQGNSA. CDR3: CASSFTQGYGYTF. As DNA, the CDR3 is TGTGCCAGCAGCTTTACCCAGGGCTATGGCTACACCTTC.

This clonotype was observed many times. The chain combines TRBV2 with TRBJ2-3; tentative D call: TRBD1 (6 bases). Per germline, CDR1 SNHLY and CDR2 FYNNEI. The CDR3 runs 15 residues. V was clipped by 5 bases and J by 0 bases, with 12 bases between them. CDR3 protein: CASSLRDTSTDTQYF. The CDR3 DNA follows: TGTGCCAGCAGTTTACGGGACACAAGCACAGATACGCAGTATTTT.

The J gene is TRBJ2-7, the V gene TRBV6-6; possible D gene TRBD1, 6 bases. CDR1 and CDR2 (germline): MNHNY, SVGAGI (reference sequence). The V end was cut by 7 bases, the J end by 3 bases, with 13 bases between. The length of the CDR3 is 13 residues. The CDR3 DNA follows: TGTGCCAGCACTTGGGGGCGTGACTACGAGCAGTACTTC. It translates to CASTWGRDYEQYF.

As for this clonotype: Germline and junction disagree at one end, which may indicate a read error. The chain carries TRBV9 and TRBJ2-7; 11 bases are shared with TRBD2. This CDR3 spans 13 amino acids. The germline gives CDR1 SGDLS, CDR2 YYNGEE. In nucleotides, the CDR3 is TGTGCCAGTAGCGGGAGGGACTCCTACGAGCAGTACTTC. Amino acid sequence: CASSGRDSYEQYF. The variable domain in full, completed from reference TRBV9 and TRBJ2-7, reads DSGVTQTPKHLITATGQRVTLRCSPRSGDLSVYWYQQSLDQGLQFLIQYYNGEERAKGNILERFSAQQFPDLHSELNLSSLELGDSALYFCASSGRDSYEQYFGPGTRLTVT.

V usage is TRBV7-2 and J usage is TRBJ2-5, with D perhaps assigned TRBD1 or TRBD2 (5 bases each). V was pared by 4 bases and J by 7 bases, with 13 bases between. Germline lookup yields CDR1 SGHTA and CDR2 FQGNSA. The CDR3 totals 13 residues. CDR3 protein: CASSSRDPGTQYF. The CDR3 nucleotides read TGTGCCAGCAGCTCTAGGGACCCCGGGACCCAGTACTTC.

This clonotype appeared a few times. V gene TRBV2 combines with J gene TRBJ2-2; TRBD2 matches at 7 bases. The CDR3 sequence is 18 residues long. Trimming cost V 6 bases and J 0 bases; bases outside gene matches: 13. The germline V gene has CDR1 SNHLY and CDR2 FYNNEI. This CDR3 reads CASSLPASGAANTGELFF. In DNA, the CDR3 is TGTGCCAGCAGCCTCCCGGCTAGCGGAGCAGCGAACACCGGGGAGCTGTTTTTT.

In this sample, this clonotype turned up a few times. The CDR3 here is CASLDRSSSGNTIYF. The CDR3 coding sequence is TGTGCCAGCCTGGACAGGTCGAGCTCTGGAAACACCATATATTTT. This chain connects TRBV6-5 to TRBJ1-3, with 7 bases aligning to TRBD1. Germline V gene lookup returns CDR1 MNHEY and CDR2 SVGAGI. The V and J ends lost 8 bases and 0 bases, in that order; junction bases with no gene match: 7. This CDR3 is 15 amino acids long.

The rearrangement uses TRBV5-4 and TRBJ2-1; weak D call: TRBD2 (6 bases). V dropped 4 bases and J dropped 7 bases, with 12 bases sitting between them. CDR3 length: 13 amino acids. The germline V gene has CDR1 SGHNT and CDR2 YYREEE (reference sequence). The CDR3 here is CASSHGSENEQFF. Here the CDR3 DNA reads TGTGCCAGCAGCCACGGGAGTGAAAATGAGCAGTTCTTC. Full variable domain (missing parts from reference TRBV5-4 and TRBJ2-1): ETGVTQSPTHLIKTRGQQVTLRCSSQSGHNTVSWYQQALGQGPQFIFQYYREEENGRGNFPPRFSGLQFPNYSSELNVNALELDDSALYLCASSHGSENEQFFGPGTRLTVL.

The J gene is TRBJ2-7, the V gene TRBV12-3 or TRBV12-4, with D possibly matching TRBD1 (5 bases). Trimming pared 1 base from V and 2 bases from J, leaving 12 bases between. This CDR3 spans 15 amino acids. CDR3 DNA: TGTGCCAGCAGTTTAGGGGCAGGGCGAACCTACGAGCAGTACTTC. Protein product: CASSLGAGRTYEQYF.

This clonotype was counted only a few times. V gene TRBV12-3 or TRBV12-4 combines with J gene TRBJ2-2; no firm D call. Trimming took 10 bases from V and 3 from J, leaving 12 bases between them. The CDR3 is 13 amino acids. CDR3 DNA: TGTGCCACTCAGCTAGTGTACACCGGGGAGCTGTTTTTT. Its protein is CATQLVYTGELFF.

This clonotype was seen more than once but under ten times. This chain connects TRBV12-3 or TRBV12-4 to TRBJ2-3; the match to TRBD2 covers 8 bases. CDR3 length equals 16 residues. V trimming: 5 bases; J trimming: 6 bases; junction bases outside the gene matches: 13. CDR3 sequence: CASSPGGSGRSDTQYF. Written as DNA, the CDR3 is TGTGCCAGCAGTCCGGGAGGCAGCGGGAGATCGGATACGCAGTATTTT.

This clonotype was recorded many times. V gene TRBV7-6 combines with J gene TRBJ2-7, with D unclear. The CDR3 is 13 amino acids. Looked up from germline, CDR1 is SGHVS and CDR2 is FNYEAQ. V shed 0 bases and J shed 4 bases, with 7 bases lying between them. The CDR3 coding sequence is TGTGCCAGCAGCTTAGCGGCAGATTACGAGCAGTACTTC. Encoded protein: CASSLAADYEQYF.

The table lists this clonotype with a few counts. The chain combines TRBV25-1 with TRBJ2-5, with D perhaps matching TRBD1 or TRBD2 (5 bases each). Germline CDR1 and CDR2: MGHDK and SYGVNS. The length of the CDR3 is 14 residues. Deletions cut 5 bases from V and 7 bases from J, with 17 bases between. The CDR3 nucleotides read TGTGCCAGCAGTCTAGATGGGGGTTTCGTGACCCAGTACTTC. Encoded protein: CASSLDGGFVTQYF. The variable domain in full, completed from reference TRBV25-1 and TRBJ2-5, reads EADIYQTPRYLVIGTGKKITLECSQTMGHDKMYWYQQDPGMELHLIHYSYGVNSTEKGDLSSESTVSRIRTEHFPLTLESARPSHTSQYLCASSLDGGFVTQYFGPGTRLLVL.

By its share, this clonotype is medium-sized. The chain uses TRBV29-1 and TRBJ1-1, with TRBD1 as a possible D gene (6 bases). Germline-derived CDR1 and CDR2 are SQVTM and ANQGSEA. CDR3 length: 13 residues. V was shortened by 6 bases and J by 1 base, with 12 bases between the two germline ends. CDR3 nucleotide sequence: TGCAGCGTCAAGACAGGAGGGAACACTGAAGCTTTCTTT. This translates into CSVKTGGNTEAFF.

In its sample, this clonotype was seen many times. The chain uses TRBV6-1 and TRBJ2-7; D is possibly TRBD1 (7 bases). The CDR3 is 15 residues long. V was cut by 0 bases and J by 2 bases, with 11 bases left in between. Per germline, CDR1 MNHNS and CDR2 SASEGT. For the CDR3, the DNA is TGTGCCAGCAGTGAAGCGGCAGGGGGGACCTACGAGCAGTACTTC. As protein: CASSEAAGGTYEQYF.

There are a few counts of this clonotype. V gene TRBV10-3 combines with J gene TRBJ2-7, with D possibly matching TRBD1 (6 bases). CDR3 length: 15 amino acids. V lost 3 bases and J lost 4, with 16 bases in between. From germline, CDR1 is ENHRY and CDR2 SYGVKD. The DNA for the CDR3 is TGTGCCATCAGTGAATGGGCAGGGGAACAGTACGAGCAGTACTTC. Protein product: CAISEWAGEQYEQYF.

This clonotype is medium-sized. This chain links TRBV7-9 with TRBJ2-3; D gene ambiguous. Germline-derived CDR1 and CDR2 are SEHNR and FQNEAQ (reference sequence). The V end was cut by 1 base, the J end by 10 bases, with 15 bases between. This CDR3 contains 14 residues. In DNA form, the CDR3 reads TGTGCCAGCAGCTTAGGTCCCGGCTCATGGGCGCAGTATTTT. This codes for CASSLGPGSWAQYF.

The gene calls are TRBV4-2 and TRBJ1-5, with D perhaps matching TRBD1 (6 bases). Germline V gene lookup returns CDR1 LGHNA and CDR2 YNFKEQ. With 2 bases removed from V and 7 bases from J, the gap between germline ends came to 15 bases. This CDR3 has 15 residues. The CDR3 here is CASSQFQGIDQPQHF. CDR3 coding DNA: TGTGCCAGCAGCCAATTTCAGGGGATCGACCAGCCCCAGCATTTT.

This clonotype was observed a handful of times. The gene calls are TRBV29-1 and TRBJ2-1; 8 nucleotides align to TRBD1. After removal of 2 bases from V and 7 bases from J, the junction contained 7 bases not matched to a gene. The germline V gene encodes CDR1 SQVTM and CDR2 ANQGSEA. The CDR3 runs to 14 residues. CDR3 DNA sequence: TGCAGCGTTGAAAGGCAGGGGGCAGGGAATGAGCAGTTCTTC. This codes for CSVERQGAGNEQFF.

This clonotype qualifies as medium-sized. V is TRBV6-1 and J is TRBJ1-5, with D possibly matching TRBD1 (6 bases). V was trimmed by 1 base and J by 5 bases, leaving 9 bases between them. Per germline, CDR1 MNHNS and CDR2 SASEGT. The CDR3 length is 14 residues. The CDR3 DNA is TGTGCCAGCAGTGAAGGGACAGACTATCAGCCCCAGCATTTT. Amino acid sequence: CASSEGTDYQPQHF.

This clonotype appeared many times. This rearrangement joins TRBV27 to TRBJ1-1, with D maybe TRBD1 (6 bases). Germline lookup yields CDR1 MNHEY and CDR2 SMNVEV (reference sequence). The CDR3 contains 13 residues. Trimming stripped 3 bases from V and 6 bases from J, with 11 bases between. CDR3 DNA: TGTGCCAGCAGTTTTCTTGGGGGCGCTGAAGCTTTCTTT. Residues: CASSFLGGAEAFF.

In this sample, this clonotype turned up a few times. This chain links TRBV5-5 with TRBJ2-5; 9 nucleotides align to TRBD2. Germline V lookup: CDR1 SGHKS, CDR2 YYEKEE (reference sequence). V lost 2 bases to trimming and J lost 2 bases; unmatched junction nucleotides: 7. The CDR3 totals 16 residues. In DNA form, the CDR3 reads TGTGCCAGCAGCTTTCGACTAGCGGTTACGCAAGAGACCCAGTACTTC. Amino acids: CASSFRLAVTQETQYF. Full variable domain (missing parts from reference TRBV5-5 and TRBJ2-5): DAGVTQSPTHLIKTRGQQVTLRCSPISGHKSVSWYQQVLGQGPQFIFQYYEKEERGRGNFPDRFSARQFPNYSSELNVNALLLGDSALYLCASSFRLAVTQETQYFGPGTRLLVL.

This clonotype was found a few times. The gene calls are TRBV7-8 and TRBJ1-1; 8 positions match TRBD1. Trimming took 5 bases from V and 1 from J; bases not matched to a gene: 3. This CDR3 has 14 amino acids. The germline gives CDR1 SGHVS, CDR2 FQNEAQ. DNA of the CDR3: TGTGCCAGCAGCGTCGACAGGGGGAACACTGAAGCTTTCTTT. This gives the protein CASSVDRGNTEAFF. The entire variable domain, with the rest obtained from reference TRBV7-8 and TRBJ1-1, is as follows: GAGVSQSPRYKVAKRGQDVALRCDPISGHVSLFWYQQALGQGPEFLTYFQNEAQLDKSGLPSDRFFAERPEGSVSTLKIQRTQQEDSAVYLCASSVDRGNTEAFFGQGTRLTVV.

The sample holds a few counts of this clonotype. The chain has TRBV7-9 and TRBJ2-7; TRBD1 matches at 8 bases. The length of the CDR3 is 12 residues. Germline lookup yields CDR1 SEHNR and CDR2 FQNEAQ (reference sequence). The junction had 2 bases not matched to a gene; V was cut back by 5 bases and J by 5 bases. CDR3 loop: CASSETGDEQYF. Here the CDR3 DNA reads TGTGCCAGCAGCGAGACAGGGGACGAGCAGTACTTC.

This clonotype appeared a few times. The CDR3 is CASSDPLSGNEQFF. In DNA, the CDR3 is TGTGCCAGCAGTGATCCCCTAAGCGGCAATGAGCAGTTCTTC. The chain has TRBV6-4 and TRBJ2-1, with a weak D call TRBD2 (5 bases). This CDR3 contains 14 residues. Trimming took 3 bases from V and 6 from J, leaving 12 bases between them. From germline, CDR1 is MRHNA and CDR2 SNTAGT.

This clonotype has more than one count but fewer than ten. The chain uses TRBV12-3 or TRBV12-4 and TRBJ2-7, with a possible D match to TRBD2 (6 bases). The CDR3 consists of 14 residues. The V end lost 3 bases, the J end lost 3 bases, and 12 bases lay between the germline ends. CDR3 bases: TGTGCCAGCAGTTTCGGGGGTCCCAACTACGAGCAGTACTTC. Translation gives CASSFGGPNYEQYF.

This clonotype has more than one count but fewer than ten. The V call is TRBV4-1, the J call TRBJ2-1; D tentatively fits TRBD1 or TRBD2 (5 bases each). CDR1 and CDR2 from the germline V gene are MGHRA and YSYEKL. Trimming stripped 4 bases from V and 10 bases from J, with 11 bases between. This CDR3 is 12 amino acids long. CDR3 sequence: CASSLYWGEQFF. In DNA form, the CDR3 reads TGCGCCAGCAGCCTTTACTGGGGGGAGCAGTTCTTC.

On this clonotype: This may stem from a read error, because a much larger clone lies one nucleotide away. V gene TRBV7-3 combines with J gene TRBJ1-1; D gene unclear. The CDR3 has 15 residues. Germline CDR1 SGHTA, CDR2 FQGTGA. In DNA form, the CDR3 reads TGTGCCAGCAGCTTGACTGGGATTACGTACTCTGAAGCTTCCTTT. This gives the protein CASSLTGITYSEASF.